This record looks at one T cell receptor (beta chain) sequence and its context. Its antigen is not known. The method was immunoSEQ multiplex PCR; TCRdb's version includes in-frame clones alone and lacks a portion of them. The sample has 150,000 to 200,000 clones; 70% to 90% are singletons. The germline CDR1 and CDR2 sequences are GTSNPN and SVGIG (reference sequence). The CDR3 length is 13 residues. V dropped 4 bases and J dropped 5 bases, with 11 bases sitting between them. These data are taken from a study of T cell responses to AZD1222 COVID-19 vaccine. General study results and limits: White British donors predominated, females outnumbered males, and clonal diversity was possibly underestimated. Across the whole spike, CD4 TCRs peaked at regions 160-218 and 743-854.

This sequence joins TRBV30 and TRBJ1-4; D is ambiguous. The TCR comes from an adult who received the AZD1222 COVID-19 vaccine. The input for sequencing was peripheral blood, taken 28 days after the second AZD1222 dose. The CDR3 sequence is CAWKSGPNEKLFF. CDR3 bases: TGTGCCTGGAAGTCCGGGCCCAATGAAAAACTGTTTTTT.